The 27 T cell receptor beta chains presented below share a single source sample, sequenced in a study of shared clonotypes between healthy human individuals. Only in-frame clones appear in the TCRdb table, and some are missing; sequencing was by immunoSEQ multiplex PCR. The sample lists 1.5 million to 1.9 million clones, roughly 98% occurring once. The source material was naive CD4+ T cells sorted from blood. The sample's subset: CD45RA+ positively selected. All receptors come from a man younger than 45 in good health.

The rearrangement links TRBV10-2 to TRBJ2-7; D perhaps matches TRBD2 (6 bases). V was pared by 4 bases and J by 2 bases, with 18 bases between. The CDR3 sequence is 16 residues long. In germline, CDR1 is WSHSY, CDR2 SAAADI. Here the CDR3 reads CASSGPLGDWAYEQYF. The CDR3 nucleotides are TGCGCCAGCAGTGGGCCTCTTGGGGACTGGGCCTACGAGCAGTACTTC.

The chain links TRBV11-3 to TRBJ2-2; TRBD1 matches at 9 bases. With V trimmed by 1 base and J by 4 bases, 4 bases remained unmatched. The CDR3 has 16 residues. Germline V gives CDR1 SGHNT, CDR2 YENEEA. The CDR3 spells CASSLGDRVPTGELFF. CDR3 DNA sequence: TGTGCCAGCAGCTTAGGGGACAGGGTGCCCACCGGGGAGCTGTTTTTT.

The chain couples TRBV6-5 to TRBJ2-1; no definite D call. The length of the CDR3 is 15 residues. V was trimmed by 6 bases and J by 1 base, leaving 13 bases between them. Germline lookup yields CDR1 MNHEY and CDR2 SVGAGI. CDR3 loop: CASRALGKSYNEQFF. The CDR3 DNA follows: TGTGCCAGCAGGGCCCTCGGAAAGTCCTACAATGAGCAGTTCTTC.

The chain is built from TRBV28 and TRBJ1-2, with D unresolved. Germline-derived CDR1 and CDR2 are MDHEN and SYDVKM. The CDR3 covers 13 residues. This CDR3 is CGSGKKFNYGYTF. CDR3 bases: TGTGGGTCCGGTAAAAAATTTAACTATGGCTACACCTTC.

The V and J genes are TRBV25-1 and TRBJ2-5, with 9 bases identical to TRBD2. The V gene end was trimmed by 6 bases and the J gene end by 1 base; junction bases not matched to a gene: 6. There are 15 residues in the CDR3. Germline lookup yields CDR1 MGHDK and CDR2 SYGVNS. The CDR3 sequence is CASRVSGGPQETQYF. CDR3 nucleotide sequence: TGTGCCAGCAGGGTTAGCGGGGGCCCCCAAGAGACCCAGTACTTC.

This chain links TRBV19 with TRBJ2-7; D unclear. The CDR3 length is 15 residues. The germline V gene encodes CDR1 LNHDA and CDR2 SQIVND (reference sequence). V lost 1 base and J 2 bases, leaving 12 bases between the germline ends. The CDR3 nucleotides are TGTGCCAGTAGTATAGCCAATCAGAATACCTACGAGCAGTACTTC. Translation gives CASSIANQNTYEQYF.

This chain connects TRBV20-1 to TRBJ2-7, with D unresolved. CDR1 DFQATT and CDR2 SNEGSKA come from the germline V gene (reference sequence). This CDR3 spans 11 amino acids. Trimming removed 6 bases from V and 4 bases from J, with 10 bases in between. The CDR3 DNA follows: TGCAGTGCCTCCACGTCGTACGAGCAGTACTTC. Residues: CSASTSYEQYF.

The chain recombines TRBV6-1 with TRBJ1-5, with D possibly being TRBD1 (6 bases). The V end was cut by 6 bases, the J end by 6 bases, with 18 bases between. The germline gives CDR1 MNHNS, CDR2 SASEGT. CDR3 length equals 15 residues. CDR3: CASSRDKGVAQPQHF. CDR3 sequence (DNA): TGTGCCAGCAGCCGGGACAAGGGGGTGGCTCAGCCCCAGCATTTT.

The V and J genes are TRBV6-5 and TRBJ2-2; unclear D gene. This CDR3 has 16 amino acids. The germline V gene encodes CDR1 MNHEY and CDR2 SVGAGI. V was pared by 4 bases and J by 3 bases, with 15 bases between. The CDR3 DNA reads TGTGCCAGCAGTTCCCGGACGGGCTATGACACCGGGGAGCTGTTTTTT. Its translation is CASSSRTGYDTGELFF.

The J gene is TRBJ1-2, the V gene TRBV7-9; unclear D gene. Germline V gives CDR1 SEHNR, CDR2 FQNEAQ (reference sequence). V was pared by 2 bases and J by 1 base, with 8 bases between. The CDR3 has 14 residues. The CDR3 is CASSLTSVNYGYTF. CDR3 coding DNA: TGTGCCAGCAGCTTAACCAGCGTTAACTATGGCTACACCTTC.

This chain joins TRBV29-1 and TRBJ1-5, with D possibly being TRBD1 (6 bases). With 4 bases removed from V and 5 bases from J, the gap between germline ends came to 15 bases. Germline lookup yields CDR1 SQVTM and CDR2 ANQGSEA. This CDR3 is built from 14 residues. The CDR3 region is CSVVVSGVDQPQHF. CDR3 nucleotide sequence: TGCAGCGTTGTTGTTTCAGGGGTCGATCAGCCCCAGCATTTT. Drawing the rest from reference TRBV29-1 and TRBJ1-5, the complete variable domain is SAVISQKPSRDICQRGTSLTIQCQVDSQVTMMFWYRQQPGQSLTLIATANQGSEATYESGFVIDKFPISRPNLTFSTLTVSNMSPEDSSIYLCSVVVSGVDQPQHFGDGTRLSIL.

Remarks on this clone: A junction boundary mismatches the germline segment, possibly from a read error. This chain joins TRBV2 and TRBJ2-7, with 8 positions matching TRBD2. CDR3 length equals 12 residues. CDR1 and CDR2 (germline): SNHLY, FYNNEI. The CDR3 DNA sequence: TGTGCCAGCAGGGCATCGGGACTAGAAGACCACTTC. It is translated as CASRASGLEDHF.

V gene TRBV10-3 combines with J gene TRBJ2-2; D is possibly TRBD1 (7 bases). Per germline, CDR1 ENHRY and CDR2 SYGVKD. V was pared by 6 bases and J by 4 bases, with 12 bases between. There are 14 residues in the CDR3. Written as DNA, the CDR3 is TGTGCCATCAGCGCAGGGGGGATCACCGGGGAGCTGTTTTTT. It translates to CAISAGGITGELFF.

This clone has a handful of counts. This chain links TRBV9 with TRBJ1-4; D remains unclear. V was shortened by 0 bases and J by 5 bases, with 14 bases between the two germline ends. Germline V gene lookup returns CDR1 SGDLS and CDR2 YYNGEE. The CDR3 consists of 16 residues. For the CDR3, the DNA is TGTGCCAGCAGCGTAGGGAGTTCCAGAGCGAATGAAAAACTGTTTTTT. The encoded protein is CASSVGSSRANEKLFF.

V gene TRBV28 combines with J gene TRBJ1-2; D possibly corresponds to TRBD1 (5 bases). The germline CDR1 and CDR2 sequences are MDHEN and SYDVKM. V lost 7 bases and J lost 8, with 26 bases in between. The CDR3 is made up of 16 amino acids. As DNA, the CDR3 is TGTGCCAGCACCCTGTCCCGAAACTGGGGGGAAGGAGGCTACACCTTC. Translating it yields CASTLSRNWGEGGYTF.

The genes are TRBV18 and TRBJ2-7; perhaps TRBD2 as D (6 bases). Germline V lookup: CDR1 KGHSH, CDR2 LQKENI. The V end was cut by 8 bases, the J end by 5 bases, with 25 bases between. This CDR3 region has 16 residues. The CDR3: CASSSLSAGGVNEQYF. DNA of the CDR3: TGTGCCAGCAGTTCCCTTAGCGCCGGAGGGGTCAACGAGCAGTACTTC.

As regards this clone: Other DNA sequences in this specimen translate into the identical CDR3. The rearrangement uses TRBV29-1 and TRBJ2-5; maybe TRBD1 (6 bases). CDR3 length: 12 amino acids. Germline assignment: CDR1 SQVTM and CDR2 ANQGSEA. Trimming shortened V by 4 bases and J by 4 bases, and 10 bases separated the two germline ends. CDR3 protein: CSVGSRGETQYF. CDR3 sequence (DNA): TGCAGCGTTGGTTCCAGGGGAGAGACCCAGTACTTC.

This clone came up once. The chain is built from TRBV28 and TRBJ1-1; D might be TRBD1 (5 bases). Germline CDR1 MDHEN, CDR2 SYDVKM. The CDR3 runs 12 residues. The ends were cut back, 8 bases at V and 5 bases at J, with 12 bases in the middle. The CDR3 spells CASFSPGTEAFF. CDR3 DNA sequence: TGTGCCAGCTTCTCCCCAGGGACTGAAGCTTTCTTT.

This chain joins TRBV7-8 and TRBJ2-1; D unclear. The V and J ends lost 5 bases and 7 bases respectively, with 21 bases between them. CDR3 size: 16 residues. Germline V lookup: CDR1 SGHVS, CDR2 FQNEAQ. This CDR3 reads CASSPSRLGIWNEQFF. CDR3 nucleotide sequence: TGTGCCAGCAGCCCGTCAAGGCTAGGTATTTGGAATGAGCAGTTCTTC. Combining the CDR3 with reference TRBV7-8 and TRBJ2-1 gives the whole variable domain GAGVSQSPRYKVAKRGQDVALRCDPISGHVSLFWYQQALGQGPEFLTYFQNEAQLDKSGLPSDRFFAERPEGSVSTLKIQRTQQEDSAVYLCASSPSRLGIWNEQFFGPGTRLTVL.

The V call is TRBV28, the J call TRBJ2-3; 8 positions agree with TRBD1. This CDR3 has 15 amino acids. CDR1 and CDR2 (germline): MDHEN, SYDVKM. V was clipped by 5 bases and J by 6 bases; unmatched bases: 10. The CDR3: CASSRTGGPVDTQYF. DNA of the CDR3: TGTGCCAGCAGTCGAACAGGGGGGCCAGTGGATACGCAGTATTTT.

Note on this clone: Other DNA sequences within the sample encode an identical CDR3. The chain uses TRBV18 and TRBJ1-3; possible D gene TRBD1, 6 bases. The CDR3 sequence is 15 residues long. Trimming shortened V by 3 bases and J by 0 bases, and 9 bases separated the two germline ends. CDR1 and CDR2 (germline): KGHSH, LQKENI. The CDR3 region is CASSPLDSSGNTIYF. CDR3 DNA: TGTGCCAGCTCACCCCTGGACAGCTCTGGAAACACCATATATTTT.

The chain links TRBV11-2 to TRBJ2-3; D call uncertain. V lost 1 base to trimming and J lost 4 bases, with 6 bases between them. Germline CDR1 reads SGHAT; CDR2 reads FQNNGV. CDR3 length equals 13 residues. The CDR3 DNA sequence: TGTGCCAGCAGCTTAGTGCTCCCAGATACGCAGTATTTT. Protein product: CASSLVLPDTQYF.

J is TRBJ2-1 and V is TRBV5-1, with 8 bases that match TRBD1. The CDR3 runs 17 residues. The V gene's germline CDR1 is SGHRS and CDR2 YFSETQ. The V gene end was trimmed by 2 bases and the J gene end by 9 bases; junction bases not matched to a gene: 16. DNA of the CDR3: TGCGCCAGCAGCTTCTCCGTGACAGGGGCCCCACGGACTGAGCAGTTCTTC. The encoded protein is CASSFSVTGAPRTEQFF.

The V gene is TRBV5-1, the J gene TRBJ2-7, with 13 bases that match TRBD2. CDR1 is SGHRS, CDR2 YFSETQ, per germline. V dropped 2 bases and J dropped 6; count of bases not matched to a gene: 5. The CDR3 covers 15 residues. CDR3 sequence: CASSLTGTSGTEQYF. CDR3 nucleotide sequence: TGCGCCAGCAGCTTAACCGGGACTAGCGGGACCGAGCAGTACTTC.

The chain has TRBV28 and TRBJ1-2; D unresolved. V was clipped by 3 bases and J by 10 bases, with 12 bases between them. The CDR3 has 12 amino acids. Per the germline V gene, CDR1 is MDHEN and CDR2 is SYDVKM. Here the CDR3 reads CASSFGIGIYTF. Written as DNA, the CDR3 is TGTGCCAGCAGTTTCGGGATTGGGATCTACACCTTC.

The chain uses TRBV9 and TRBJ1-2; D gene uncertain. Germline V CDR1 and CDR2: SGDLS, YYNGEE. Trimming stripped 3 bases from V and 8 bases from J, with 20 bases between. The CDR3 extends over 15 amino acids. CDR3 residues: CASSAGGSAPGGYTF. Here the CDR3 DNA reads TGTGCCAGCAGCGCCGGAGGGAGCGCGCCTGGGGGCTACACCTTC.

This chain uses TRBV19 with TRBJ2-5, with TRBD2 matching over 12 bases. V was clipped by 10 bases and J by 1 base; unmatched bases: 7. CDR1 and CDR2 from the germline V gene are LNHDA and SQIVND (reference sequence). CDR3 length: 15 residues. The CDR3 sequence is CATRTSGRSQETQYF. Written as DNA, the CDR3 is TGTGCCACAAGAACTAGCGGGAGGTCCCAAGAGACCCAGTACTTC.